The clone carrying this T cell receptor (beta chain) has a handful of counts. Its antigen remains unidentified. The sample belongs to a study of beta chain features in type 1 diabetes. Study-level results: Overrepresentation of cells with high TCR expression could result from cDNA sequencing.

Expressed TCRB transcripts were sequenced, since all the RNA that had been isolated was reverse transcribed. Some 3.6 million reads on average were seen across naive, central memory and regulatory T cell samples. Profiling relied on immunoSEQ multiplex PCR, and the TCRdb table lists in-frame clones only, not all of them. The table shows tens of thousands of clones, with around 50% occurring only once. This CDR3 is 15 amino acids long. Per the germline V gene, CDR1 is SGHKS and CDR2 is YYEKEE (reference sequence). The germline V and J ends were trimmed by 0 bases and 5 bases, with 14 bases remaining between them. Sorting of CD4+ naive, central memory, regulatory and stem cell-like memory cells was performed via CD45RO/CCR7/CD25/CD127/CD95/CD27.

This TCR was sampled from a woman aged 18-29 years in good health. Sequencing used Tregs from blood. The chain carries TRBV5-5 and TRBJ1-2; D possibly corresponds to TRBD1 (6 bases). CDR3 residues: CASSLEQGTHYGYTF. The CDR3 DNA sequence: TGTGCCAGCAGCTTGGAACAGGGTACCCATTATGGCTACACCTTC.